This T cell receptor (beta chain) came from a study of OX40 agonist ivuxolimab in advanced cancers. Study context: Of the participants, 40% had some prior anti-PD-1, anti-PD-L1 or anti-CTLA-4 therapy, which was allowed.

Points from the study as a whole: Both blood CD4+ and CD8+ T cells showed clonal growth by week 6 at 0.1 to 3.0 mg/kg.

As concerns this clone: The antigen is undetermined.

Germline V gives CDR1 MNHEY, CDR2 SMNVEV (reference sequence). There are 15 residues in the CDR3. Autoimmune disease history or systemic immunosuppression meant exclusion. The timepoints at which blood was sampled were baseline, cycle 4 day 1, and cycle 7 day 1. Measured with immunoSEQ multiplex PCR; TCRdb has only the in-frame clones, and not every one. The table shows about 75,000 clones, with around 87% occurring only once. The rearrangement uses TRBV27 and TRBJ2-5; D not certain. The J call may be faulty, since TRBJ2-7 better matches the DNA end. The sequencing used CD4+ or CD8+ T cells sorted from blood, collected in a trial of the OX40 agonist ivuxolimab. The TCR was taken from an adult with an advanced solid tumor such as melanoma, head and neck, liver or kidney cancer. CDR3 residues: CASSLSPPPPYEQYF. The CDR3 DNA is TGTGCCAGCAGTTTATCCCCCCCGCCCCCATACGAGCAGTACTTC.